These T cell receptor beta chains were read from a single sample in a study of cytomegalovirus exposure and HLA in healthy donors. Profiled with immunoSEQ multiplex PCR; TCRdb holds only in-frame clones, not every one. This table has 160,000 or so clones, approximately 70% appearing once. Sequencing was performed on PBMCs. The receptors come from a human donor in good health. CDR3s include the opening cysteine and the closing phenylalanine or tryptophan. The order of the fields is clone size, CDR3 length, D gene, J gene, V gene, CDR3 protein, CDR3 DNA. D genes are given only for firm matches. Rows may omit the clone size; those that give it use once, few, many or a size class.

clone_size: .
cdr3_length: 15
d_call: TRBD2
j_call: TRBJ2-7
v_call: TRBV10-3
cdr3_aa: CAIRGIAGALEEQYF
cdr3_nt: TGTGCCATCAGGGGAATAGCGGGGGCCCTCGAGGAGCAGTACTTC

clone_size: .
cdr3_length: 12
d_call: .
j_call: TRBJ1-5
v_call: TRBV6-6
cdr3_aa: CASSRSQGPQHF
cdr3_nt: TGTGCCAGCAGCCGGTCCCAGGGGCCCCAGCATTTT

clone_size: .
cdr3_length: 13
d_call: TRBD1
j_call: TRBJ2-1
v_call: TRBV6-5
cdr3_aa: CASSRQGGNEQFF
cdr3_nt: TGTGCCAGCAGTCGACAGGGGGGCAATGAGCAGTTCTTC

clone_size: .
cdr3_length: 17
d_call: TRBD2
j_call: TRBJ2-3
v_call: TRBV7-3
cdr3_aa: CASSFGGGISSTDTQYF
cdr3_nt: TGTGCCAGCAGCTTTGGGGGGGGGATCTCTAGCACAGATACGCAGTATTTT

clone_size: .
cdr3_length: 16
d_call: TRBD2
j_call: TRBJ2-3
v_call: TRBV9
cdr3_aa: CASSSGLATEADTQYF
cdr3_nt: TGTGCCAGCAGCTCGGGACTAGCGACAGAGGCAGATACGCAGTATTTT

clone_size: .
cdr3_length: 15
d_call: TRBD2
j_call: TRBJ2-7
v_call: TRBV5-1
cdr3_aa: CASSLDGGSSYEQYF
cdr3_nt: TGCGCCAGCAGCTTGGATGGCGGGAGCTCCTACGAGCAGTACTTC

clone_size: once
cdr3_length: 13
d_call: .
j_call: TRBJ2-7
v_call: TRBV27
cdr3_aa: CASSVGQGPEQYF
cdr3_nt: TGTGCCAGCAGTGTAGGTCAGGGCCCCGAGCAGTACTTC

clone_size: .
cdr3_length: 16
d_call: TRBD2
j_call: TRBJ2-5
v_call: TRBV6-5
cdr3_aa: CASSSPSGGAQETQYF
cdr3_nt: TGTGCCAGCAGTTCTCCTAGCGGGGGGGCCCAGGAGACCCAGTACTTC

clone_size: .
cdr3_length: 15
d_call: .
j_call: TRBJ1-1
v_call: TRBV7-9
cdr3_aa: CASSSGLDGGTEAFF
cdr3_nt: TGTGCCAGCTCCTCTGGCCTAGATGGGGGGACTGAAGCTTTCTTT

clone_size: few
cdr3_length: 14
d_call: TRBD1
j_call: TRBJ1-2
v_call: TRBV2
cdr3_aa: CASSEQGVVYGYTF
cdr3_nt: TGTGCCAGCAGTGAACAGGGGGTGGTCTATGGCTACACCTTC

clone_size: .
cdr3_length: 18
d_call: TRBD2
j_call: TRBJ2-2
v_call: TRBV7-9
cdr3_aa: CASSFGLAGGGVTGELFF
cdr3_nt: TGTGCCAGCAGCTTCGGACTAGCGGGGGGCGGCGTCACCGGGGAGCTGTTTTTT